The 3 T cell receptor beta chains below were found in one sample sequenced in a study of T cells in Graves' hyperthyroidism and ophthalmopathy. Amplified regions were TCR beta CDR3 sequences from RNA transcripts. TCR CDR3 underwent first-round RT-PCR with the HTBI primer set. One entry per CDR3 protein, called by TCRdb with MiXCR from the multiplex PCR reads. The table records about 400,000 distinct CDR3 sequences, about 15% of them present only once. Source material: blood. These TCRs come from a woman in her 30s with Graves' hyperthyroidism.

Only a few counts were recorded for this clonotype. The genes are TRBV5-6 and TRBJ1-1; the D is unclear. This CDR3 spans 17 amino acids. Deletions cut 1 base from V and 0 bases from J, with 16 bases between. Germline V gene sequence: CDR1 SGHDT, CDR2 YYEEEE. The CDR3 loop is CASSLSRSLYMNTEAFF. As DNA, the CDR3 is TGTGCCAGCAGCTTGTCCAGATCCCTTTACATGAACACTGAAGCTTTCTTT.

This clonotype was counted between two and nine times. The CDR3: CASSLNSGANVLTF. CDR3 nucleotides: TGTGCCAGCAGCTTGAACTCTGGGGCCAACGTCCTGACTTTC. This chain joins TRBV7-9 and TRBJ2-6, with D hard to call. V was shortened by 3 bases and J by 0 bases, with 3 bases between the two germline ends. CDR1 and CDR2 from the germline V gene are SEHNR and FQNEAQ (reference sequence). CDR3 length: 14 residues.

This clonotype has at least ten counts. The gene calls are TRBV7-2 and TRBJ2-5, with TRBD2 as a possible D gene (5 bases). Trimming took 5 bases from V and 5 from J, leaving 12 bases between them. The CDR3 is made up of 13 amino acids. The germline CDR1 and CDR2 sequences are SGHTA and FQGNSA. The CDR3 coding sequence is TGTGCCAGCAGCGGGAGAGGGTCGGAGACCCAGTACTTC. This translates into CASSGRGSETQYF. The variable domain in full, completed from reference TRBV7-2 and TRBJ2-5, reads GAGVSQSPSNKVTEKGKDVELRCDPISGHTALYWYRQSLGQGLEFLIYFQGNSAPDKSGLPSDRFSAERTGGSVSTLTIQRTQQEDSAVYLCASSGRGSETQYFGPGTRLLVL.